The 2 T cell receptor beta chains in this list originate from one sample, sequenced in a study of graft-versus-host responses after intestinal transplantation. No antigen is known for these receptors. The table came from immunoSEQ multiplex PCR; TCRdb's copy has only in-frame clones and leaves some out. The sample consists of roughly 93,000 clones, 90% to 95% of them appearing once. The material sequenced was unstimulated CD8+ T cells sorted from spleen or lymph node cells, taken before intestinal transplant. These receptors were taken from a human donor who received an intestinal transplant.

Worth noting for this clone: In the same sample, other DNA sequences code for this CDR3. The rearrangement joins TRBV5-1 to TRBJ2-2; 8 bases agree with TRBD2. The CDR3 has 16 residues. V shed 0 bases, J shed 6 bases, and the junction held 7 bases outside the gene matches. CDR1 and CDR2 from the germline V gene are SGHRS and YFSETQ. CDR3 loop: CASSLGGLVVPGELFF. The CDR3 DNA is TGCGCCAGCAGCTTGGGGGGACTAGTAGTGCCCGGGGAGCTGTTTTTT.

The chain has TRBV13 and TRBJ2-1; D possibly corresponds to TRBD2 (5 bases). Germline CDR1 is PRHDT and CDR2 is FYEKMQ (reference sequence). The CDR3 has 11 residues. Trimming took 5 bases from V and 9 from J, leaving 8 bases between them. The CDR3 DNA follows: TGTGCCAGCAGCCCCGCGGGTGAGCAGTTCTTC. Protein sequence: CASSPAGEQFF.